One and the same sample provided the 22 T cell receptor beta chains below, sequenced in a study of cytomegalovirus exposure and HLA in healthy donors. It was with 60 Vbeta and 13 Jbeta primers that the PCR ran. Here immunoSEQ multiplex PCR was the method, and the copy in TCRdb shows in-frame clones only, minus some. The sample table includes 55,000 to 75,000 clones. The sample consisted of PBMCs. The receptors were sampled from a male donor in good health and CMV-seronegative.

CDR3 protein: CASSPPSNSVAKNIQYF. The CDR3, as DNA: TGTGCCAGCTCACCACCGTCCAATTCAGTAGCCAAAAACATTCAGTACTTC. The chain has TRBV18 and TRBJ2-4; the D is unclear. V lost 0 bases to trimming and J lost 0 bases, with 12 bases between them. The CDR3 length is 17 residues. The V gene's germline CDR1 is KGHSH and CDR2 LQKENI.

The rearrangement joins TRBV28 to TRBJ1-2; 8 bases align to TRBD1. The V and J ends lost 7 bases and 5 bases, in that order; junction bases with no gene match: 6. This CDR3 has 13 amino acids. In germline, CDR1 is MDHEN, CDR2 SYDVKM. The CDR3 loop is CASTSQGAYGYTF. The CDR3 DNA reads as TGTGCCAGCACCTCGCAGGGGGCTTATGGCTACACCTTC.

About this clone: The same CDR3 arises from other DNA sequences in this sample as well. V and J are TRBV19 and TRBJ1-2, with 7 bases aligning to TRBD1. Germline CDR1 LNHDA, CDR2 SQIVND (reference sequence). Trimming cost V 3 bases and J 6 bases; bases outside gene matches: 10. The CDR3 consists of 15 residues. This CDR3 reads CASSIGTAPADGYTF. The CDR3 DNA reads TGTGCCAGTAGTATTGGGACAGCCCCAGCGGATGGCTACACCTTC.

The rearrangement joins TRBV7-2 to TRBJ1-2; D is perhaps TRBD1 (6 bases). CDR1 SGHTA and CDR2 FQGNSA come from the germline V gene. The CDR3 sequence is 12 residues long. Between the trimmed V and J ends, which lost 5 bases and 8 bases, there was a span of 12 bases. CDR3 sequence (DNA): TGTGCCAGCAGCCCTTATACAGGGGGCTACACCTTC. Protein sequence: CASSPYTGGYTF.

The chain employs TRBV5-3 and TRBJ1-5; D possibly corresponds to TRBD1 (6 bases). TRBV5-3 is identified as an open reading frame with a role that is uncertain. The CDR3 has 16 residues. V lost 6 bases, J lost 0 bases, and 16 bases lay in between. CDR3: CARTEGQGISNQPQHF. CDR3 DNA sequence: TGTGCCAGAACCGAGGGGCAGGGGATTAGCAATCAGCCCCAGCATTTT.

The chain employs TRBV4-3 and TRBJ1-4; weak D call: TRBD1 (5 bases). V was pared by 4 bases and J by 8 bases, with 17 bases between. Germline V gene sequence: CDR1 LGHNA, CDR2 YSLEER. The CDR3 has 15 residues. CDR3 residues: CASSPEGVLREKLFF. In nucleotides, the CDR3 is TGCGCCAGCAGCCCGGAAGGGGTGTTAAGGGAAAAACTGTTTTTT.

About this clone: The sample contains more than one DNA sequence encoding this CDR3. This chain uses TRBV7-2 with TRBJ2-5; 7 bases match TRBD1. The trim removed 5 bases at V and 5 bases at J, leaving 5 bases unmatched. CDR3 length equals 13 residues. CDR1 and CDR2 from the germline V gene are SGHTA and FQGNSA. DNA of the CDR3: TGTGCCAGCAGCCCCAGGGGGATGGAGACCCAGTACTTC. It specifies CASSPRGMETQYF. Full variable domain (remainder filled in from reference TRBV7-2 and TRBJ2-5): GAGVSQSPSNKVTEKGKDVELRCDPISGHTALYWYRQSLGQGLEFLIYFQGNSAPDKSGLPSDRFSAERTGGSVSTLTIQRTQQEDSAVYLCASSPRGMETQYFGPGTRLLVL.

On this clone: The sample contains more than one DNA sequence encoding this CDR3. The chain joins TRBV7-6 to TRBJ2-1, with 7 bases that match TRBD2. The CDR3 covers 15 residues. The V gene end was trimmed by 5 bases and the J gene end by 9 bases; junction bases not matched to a gene: 13. Germline loops: CDR1 SGHVS, CDR2 FNYEAQ. The CDR3 spells CASSRLGIGEGEQFF. CDR3 nucleotide sequence: TGTGCCAGCAGCCGACTAGGAATTGGGGAGGGTGAGCAGTTCTTC.

The rearrangement joins TRBV7-9 to TRBJ2-7; TRBD2 might be the D (6 bases). The CDR3 totals 14 residues. Trimming cost V 2 bases and J 6 bases, with 14 bases left between them. Germline assignment: CDR1 SEHNR and CDR2 FQNEAQ (reference sequence). The CDR3 protein is CASSLSGLVGEQYF. The CDR3 nucleotides are TGTGCCAGCAGCTTAAGCGGGCTCGTGGGCGAGCAGTACTTC.

The gene calls are TRBV6-5 and TRBJ1-5, with TRBD1 matching 9 bases. The CDR3 runs to 13 residues. CDR1 MNHEY and CDR2 SVGAGI come from the germline V gene. Losses at the gene ends were 8 bases for V and 3 bases for J; bases not matched to a gene: 2. The chain's CDR3 is CASWDRVNQPQHF. CDR3 nucleotide sequence: TGTGCCAGCTGGGACAGGGTCAATCAGCCCCAGCATTTT.

V usage is TRBV30 and J usage is TRBJ2-7; 7 nucleotides match TRBD1. Trimming removed 5 bases from V and 2 bases from J; junction bases left unmatched: 0. The CDR3 totals 11 residues. CDR1 and CDR2 (germline): GTSNPN, SVGIG (reference sequence). CDR3 coding DNA: TGTGCCTGGGGACAGGCCTACGAGCAGTACTTC. This sequence encodes CAWGQAYEQYF.

The DNA for the CDR3 is TGTGCCAGCAGCCAACAGGGGCTCCCCTATGGCTACACCTTC. Protein product: CASSQQGLPYGYTF. J is TRBJ1-2 and V is TRBV4-2, with D maybe TRBD1 (6 bases). This CDR3 region has 14 residues. Germline CDR1 and CDR2: LGHNA and YNFKEQ. Trimming shortened V by 2 bases and J by 4 bases, and 11 bases separated the two germline ends.

The CDR3 loop reads CSYLAPLGNEQFF. The CDR3 nucleotides are TGCAGCTATTTGGCACCGCTTGGCAATGAGCAGTTCTTC. The V and J genes are TRBV29-1 and TRBJ2-1; D not certain. CDR3 size: 13 residues. V was pared by 8 bases and J by 6 bases, with 17 bases between. Germline loops: CDR1 SQVTM, CDR2 ANQGSEA.

The chain combines TRBV10-1 with TRBJ1-5; 8 positions match TRBD1. The CDR3 spans 14 residues. Germline V gene sequence: CDR1 WNHNN, CDR2 SYGVQD (reference sequence). Trimming cost V 2 bases and J 7 bases; bases outside gene matches: 4. DNA of the CDR3: TGCGCCAGCAGTGAGGACAGGGGAGAACAGCCCCAGCATTTT. Translated: CASSEDRGEQPQHF.

The chain employs TRBV7-9 and TRBJ2-1; 7 positions match TRBD2. V shed 2 bases and J 4 bases; nucleotides not matched to a gene: 5. The CDR3 has 15 residues. Germline V lookup: CDR1 SEHNR, CDR2 FQNEAQ (reference sequence). The CDR3 coding sequence is TGTGCCAGCAGCTTAAAAGGACTAGATTACAATGAGCAGTTCTTC. This codes for CASSLKGLDYNEQFF.

This sequence joins TRBV29-1 and TRBJ2-7; 10 bases fit TRBD1. The CDR3 contains 13 residues. The ends lost 6 bases at V and 2 bases at J; junction bases unmatched: 4. Germline lookup yields CDR1 SQVTM and CDR2 ANQGSEA. CDR3 sequence (DNA): TGCAGCGTGGAGGGGACAGGGGCCTACGAGCAGTACTTC. Translating it yields CSVEGTGAYEQYF.

The chain couples TRBV20-1 to TRBJ2-7; TRBD1 might be the D (5 bases). Trimming took 5 bases from V and 6 from J, leaving 11 bases between them. This CDR3 is built from 11 residues. Germline V gene data show CDR1 as DFQATT and CDR2 as SNEGSKA (reference sequence). CDR3 sequence: CSALTAREQYF. CDR3 coding DNA: TGCAGTGCTCTGACAGCCCGCGAGCAGTACTTC.

The DNA of the CDR3 is TGTGCCAGCAGCGTAGGCAAGGGGCAACAAGAGACCCAGTACTTC. Translating it yields CASSVGKGQQETQYF. The V call is TRBV9, the J call TRBJ2-5, with a tentative D call TRBD1 (5 bases). The V and J ends lost 0 bases and 2 bases respectively, with 11 bases between them. Germline values: CDR1 SGDLS, CDR2 YYNGEE. The CDR3 spans 15 residues.

The chain couples TRBV4-3 to TRBJ2-3; the D gene is possibly TRBD1 (6 bases). Germline lookup yields CDR1 LGHNA and CDR2 YSLEER. This CDR3 spans 19 amino acids. V lost 4 bases and J lost 0, with 23 bases in between. The CDR3 DNA follows: TGCGCCAGCAGCCGTTTCTCCTCTCCCGGGACACCCAGCACAGATACGCAGTATTTT. Amino acid sequence: CASSRFSSPGTPSTDTQYF.

In regard to this clone: An end of the junction differs from the germline gene, which may be a read error. Here the CDR3 reads CASSVGPMGTEAFF. The CDR3 coding sequence is TGTGCCAGCAGCGTAGGTCCGATGGGCACTGAGGCTTTCTTT. V gene TRBV9 combines with J gene TRBJ1-1, with no clear D. CDR3 length equals 14 residues. Germline V CDR1 and CDR2: SGDLS, YYNGEE.

This sequence joins TRBV7-2 and TRBJ1-1, with D unclear. Trimming left V 3 bases short and J 5 bases short, with 13 bases between. The V gene's germline CDR1 is SGHTA and CDR2 FQGNSA. This CDR3 is built from 14 residues. The CDR3 protein is CASSFGGYQTEAFF. The DNA for the CDR3 is TGTGCCAGCAGCTTCGGAGGGTATCAAACTGAAGCTTTCTTT.

This chain joins TRBV6-6 and TRBJ2-2, with TRBD1 identical over 9 bases. CDR3 size: 13 residues. V was clipped by 8 bases and J by 8 bases; unmatched bases: 6. In germline, CDR1 is MNHNY, CDR2 SVGAGI (reference sequence). CDR3 in DNA: TGTGCCAGCGGGGACAGGGTTCGGGGGGAGCTGTTTTTT. This gives the protein CASGDRVRGELFF.